This TCR beta chain was recovered during a study of control samples from healthy donors and cancer patients. Clones were sequenced by immunoSEQ multiplex PCR, and TCRdb holds only the in-frame ones, with some missing. The data contain about 29,000 clones, 70% to 90% of them seen just once; the ten biggest clones take up around 3.9%. In germline, CDR1 is SGHDT, CDR2 YYEEEE. The CDR3 has 17 residues. The V gene end was trimmed by 3 bases and the J gene end by 7 bases; junction bases not matched to a gene: 9. Sequences were obtained from formalin-fixed, paraffin-embedded tissue. This TCR came from a female donor with melanoma. This chain uses TRBV5-6 with TRBJ2-1; TRBD2 matches at 14 bases. As DNA, the CDR3 is TGTGCCAGCAGCTCTAGACTAGCGGGAGGGCCGGGGAATGAGCAGTTCTTC. This codes for CASSSRLAGGPGNEQFF.